This T cell receptor beta chain was identified in a study of shared clonotypes between healthy human individuals. The CDR3 has 15 amino acids. Trimming removed 6 bases from V and 5 bases from J; junction bases left unmatched: 9. Germline values: CDR1 ENHRY, CDR2 SYGVKD. Subsets obtained from CD4+ cells comprised CD45RA+ naive and CD45RA-negative memory cells. Sequencing used immunoSEQ multiplex PCR; TCRdb keeps in-frame clones, though not all of them. The sample lists approximately 2,300,000 clones, 85% to 95% occurring once. This chain links TRBV10-3 with TRBJ1-1, with 10 nucleotides matching TRBD1. The sample taken for sequencing was naive CD4+ T cells from PBMCs. Specified subset: CD45RA+ positively selected. The receptor comes from a man between 18 and 29 years old in good health. Some clones in this sample may be carry-over from other donors' samples. The CDR3 loop reads CAISDSDRGRTEAFF. The CDR3 region has the DNA TGTGCCATCAGCGACTCGGACAGGGGGAGGACTGAAGCTTTCTTT.